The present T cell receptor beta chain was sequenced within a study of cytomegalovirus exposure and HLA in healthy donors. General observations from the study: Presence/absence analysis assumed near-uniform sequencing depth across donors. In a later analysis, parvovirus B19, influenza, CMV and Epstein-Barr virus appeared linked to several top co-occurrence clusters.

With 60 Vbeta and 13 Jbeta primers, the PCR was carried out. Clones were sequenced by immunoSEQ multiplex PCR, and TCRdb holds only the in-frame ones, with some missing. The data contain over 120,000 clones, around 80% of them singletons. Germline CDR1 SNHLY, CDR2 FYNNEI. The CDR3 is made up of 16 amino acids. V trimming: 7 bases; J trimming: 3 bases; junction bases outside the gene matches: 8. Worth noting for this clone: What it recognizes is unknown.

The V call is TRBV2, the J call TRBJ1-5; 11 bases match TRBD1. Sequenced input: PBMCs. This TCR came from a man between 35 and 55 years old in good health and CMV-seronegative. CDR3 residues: CASTKGQGGNNQPQHF. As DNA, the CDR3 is TGTGCCAGCACCAAGGGACAGGGGGGAAACAATCAGCCCCAGCATTTT.